The clone carrying this T cell receptor beta chain was seen a single time. In the authors' workflow: Estimates of nucleated cell counts were drawn from the amplification of reference gene primers. This table comes from immunoSEQ multiplex PCR, and its TCRdb copy is limited to in-frame clones, with some not included. V, J and clone size are those of that table, while D and trimming were read from the DNA. The sample consists of 130,000 to 150,000 clones, approximately 89% of them appearing once. Germline CDR1 is SGDLS and CDR2 is YYNGEE. V shed 0 bases and J shed 8 bases, with 11 bases lying between them. The length of the CDR3 is 13 residues. The entry originates in a study of blood T cell repertoires in COVID-19. Study information: COVID-19 samples, acute and convalescent, were from the United States, Italy and Spain. Sample material is recorded as cDNA or gDNA derived from T cells, B-cell-depleted T cells, or PBMCs.

This receptor was identified in a human donor in a cohort sampled during active COVID-19. This rearrangement joins TRBV9 to TRBJ1-1; D gene uncertain. The source material was peripheral blood. Here the CDR3 DNA reads TGTGCCAGCAGCGTAGTTAACCCGGGAGAAGCTTTCTTT. Translation gives CASSVVNPGEAFF.